Below, one T cell receptor beta chain is given with its context. As yet, its antigen is unknown. The CDR3 runs 13 residues. Germline CDR1 is SGHAT and CDR2 is FQNNGV. V was shortened by 5 bases and J by 3 bases, with 10 bases between the two germline ends. The sample comes from a study of lymphopenia after photon versus proton radiotherapy. TCRdb keeps only in-frame clones here, not all; method: immunoSEQ multiplex PCR. In the table there are roughly 150,000 clones, about nine tenths of which are singletons. Study-wide findings and caveats: Post-nadir diversity loss with photons came from oligoclonal expansion, particularly CD8+ Temra cells. Proton therapy kept repertoires fairly stable, unlike photons, which gained effector/memory cells. In patients who died, overall survival fell as post-nadir TCR diversity dropped more.

The TCR sequence derives from a man over 45 with gastric cancer. This specimen consisted of peripheral blood, obtained from a patient treated with photon-based radiotherapy. The rearrangement uses TRBV11-2 and TRBJ1-2; D is perhaps TRBD1 (6 bases). CDR3 region: CASSLGQYYGYTF. The CDR3 DNA reads TGTGCCAGCAGCCTCGGACAGTACTATGGCTACACCTTC. The entire variable domain, with the rest obtained from reference TRBV11-2 and TRBJ1-2, is as follows: EAGVAQSPRYKIIEKRQSVAFWCNPISGHATLYWYQQILGQGPKLLIQFQNNGVVDDSQLPKDRFSAERLKGVDSTLKIQPAKLEDSAVYLCASSLGQYYGYTFGSGTRLTVV.